The 28 T cell receptor beta chains below all came from one sample that was sequenced in a study of T cell changes during pregnancy in multiple sclerosis. Produced via immunoSEQ multiplex PCR; TCRdb's table is partial and in-frame only. Among approximately 16,000 clones listed, roughly 80% were seen once. Here the sequenced sample was CD8+ T cells from peripheral blood mononuclear cells, taken after pregnancy. The receptor set was obtained from a female donor in good health, enrolled as a control in a pregnancy study.

The chain carries TRBV27 and TRBJ1-2; TRBD1 matches at 12 bases. With 2 bases clipped from V and 6 bases from J, the junction kept 1 base outside the gene matches. CDR1 is MNHEY and CDR2 is SMNVEV in the germline V gene (reference sequence). This CDR3 spans 14 amino acids. The CDR3 nucleotides read TGTGCCAGCAGTTTAGGGACAGGGGGCAATGGCTACACCTTC. Protein product: CASSLGTGGNGYTF.

V is TRBV7-9 and J is TRBJ2-5; D possibly corresponds to TRBD2 (6 bases). The V and J ends lost 5 bases and 5 bases respectively, with 15 bases between them. This CDR3 has 14 amino acids. Germline V lookup: CDR1 SEHNR, CDR2 FQNEAQ (reference sequence). The DNA of the CDR3 is TGTGCCAGCAGCCCCGGGACTGCCGCGGAGACCCAGTACTTC. Translated: CASSPGTAAETQYF.

The rearrangement links TRBV2 to TRBJ1-1; D unclear. The V end lost 7 bases, the J end lost 1 base, and 10 bases lay between the germline ends. The germline CDR1 and CDR2 sequences are SNHLY and FYNNEI. The CDR3 contains 13 residues. DNA for the CDR3: TGTGCCAGCATGCCCGGGAGGAACACTGAAGCTTTCTTT. The encoded protein is CASMPGRNTEAFF.

The chain combines TRBV11-3 with TRBJ2-7, with 7 bases matching TRBD1. J lost 0 bases, V lost 0 bases, and 5 bases had no gene match. Germline CDR1 is SGHNT and CDR2 is YENEEA. The CDR3 spans 16 residues. CDR3 nucleotide sequence: TGTGCCAGCAGCTTAGACCCGGGACAGAGCTCCTACGAGCAGTACTTC. This translates into CASSLDPGQSSYEQYF.

The chain recombines TRBV28 with TRBJ2-1, with 9 bases that match TRBD2. The germline CDR1 and CDR2 sequences are MDHEN and SYDVKM. J was trimmed by 7 bases and V by 6 bases; bases with no gene match: 13. The CDR3 runs to 16 residues. The DNA of the CDR3 is TGTGCCAGCAGCATCCGAGGTAGCGGGAGTGGTAATGAGCAGTTCTTC. Translated: CASSIRGSGSGNEQFF.

The chain links TRBV5-1 to TRBJ2-7, with 8 bases that match TRBD2. The ends lost 0 bases at V and 5 bases at J; junction bases unmatched: 10. The germline CDR1 and CDR2 sequences are SGHRS and YFSETQ. The CDR3 has 16 amino acids. CDR3 protein: CASSLEGSGSINEQYF. In DNA form, the CDR3 reads TGCGCCAGCAGCTTGGAGGGAAGCGGGAGTATCAACGAGCAGTACTTC.

This chain uses TRBV5-4 with TRBJ1-2; TRBD1 agrees at 9 bases. The ends lost 5 bases at V and 2 bases at J; junction bases unmatched: 16. CDR1 and CDR2 (germline): SGHNT, YYREEE (reference sequence). The CDR3 spans 18 residues. The CDR3 coding sequence is TGTGCCAGCAGGCTACAGGGGGCCAACTATGAAAAAAACTATGGCTACACCTTC. Amino acid sequence: CASRLQGANYEKNYGYTF.

The chain uses TRBV4-2 and TRBJ1-3; D unresolved. V was clipped by 1 base and J by 4 bases, with 14 bases between them. The CDR3 loop spans 16 amino acids. The germline gives CDR1 LGHNA, CDR2 YNFKEQ. As DNA, the CDR3 is TGTGCCAGCAGCCAAGTTATCGGGGAATCAGGAAACACCATATATTTT. Protein product: CASSQVIGESGNTIYF.

The chain joins TRBV4-3 to TRBJ2-1; 8 bases match TRBD2. CDR3 length equals 13 residues. Per the germline V gene, CDR1 is LGHNA and CDR2 is YSLEER. The trim removed 1 base at V and 7 bases at J, leaving 0 bases unmatched. CDR3 protein: CASSQGLANEQFF. The CDR3 DNA follows: TGCGCCAGCAGCCAAGGACTAGCGAATGAGCAGTTCTTC.

CDR3: CASREESTGSQPQHF. The CDR3 bases are TGTGCCAGCAGGGAGGAATCAACTGGGAGTCAGCCCCAGCATTTT. The V gene is TRBV6-4, the J gene TRBJ1-5; D is undetermined. V lost 6 bases to trimming and J lost 6 bases, with 18 bases between them. Germline V gene sequence: CDR1 MRHNA, CDR2 SNTAGT. CDR3 length: 15 amino acids.

The gene calls are TRBV6-5 and TRBJ1-1; D perhaps matches TRBD1 (5 bases). Trimming shortened V by 2 bases and J by 1 base, and 8 bases separated the two germline ends. The CDR3 is made up of 14 amino acids. CDR1 and CDR2 (germline): MNHEY, SVGAGI. CDR3 region: CASSYGQGNTEAFF. The CDR3 nucleotides read TGTGCCAGCAGTTACGGGCAGGGGAACACTGAAGCTTTCTTT.

The chain is built from TRBV27 and TRBJ2-3; D possibly corresponds to TRBD2 (6 bases). V was shortened by 1 base and J by 5 bases, with 16 bases between the two germline ends. CDR3 size: 16 residues. The germline gives CDR1 MNHEY, CDR2 SMNVEV (reference sequence). The CDR3 DNA reads as TGTGCCAGCAGTTTATTGGGCCCAGGAGGGAAAGATACGCAGTATTTT. Protein product: CASSLLGPGGKDTQYF.

Written as DNA, the CDR3 is TGTGCCAGCAGTTCAGGACAGGGGGTGTCCTACGAGCAGTACTTC. Its protein product is CASSSGQGVSYEQYF. This chain links TRBV6-5 with TRBJ2-7; 10 nucleotides match TRBD1. CDR1 MNHEY and CDR2 SVGAGI come from the germline V gene. CDR3 length: 15 residues. After removal of 4 bases from V and 1 base from J, the junction contained 4 bases not matched to a gene.

This clone showed up just once. The chain couples TRBV2 to TRBJ2-1; 14 bases line up with TRBD2. V lost 8 bases to trimming and J lost 10 bases; unmatched junction nucleotides: 4. Per germline, CDR1 SNHLY and CDR2 FYNNEI. This CDR3 spans 13 amino acids. DNA for the CDR3: TGTGCCAGCCCGACTAGCGGGAGGGACGAGCAGTTCTTC. This codes for CASPTSGRDEQFF.

The chain employs TRBV25-1 and TRBJ2-1; TRBD2 agrees at 7 bases. Trimming took 4 bases from V and 10 from J; bases not matched to a gene: 10. The CDR3 contains 14 residues. In germline, CDR1 is MGHDK, CDR2 SYGVNS. The DNA for the CDR3 is TGTGCCAGCAGTGGACTAGCTGGGACCCCGGAGCAGTTCTTC. It encodes CASSGLAGTPEQFF. The full variable domain, in which reference TRBV25-1 and TRBJ2-1 provide the parts outside the CDR3, is EADIYQTPRYLVIGTGKKITLECSQTMGHDKMYWYQQDPGMELHLIHYSYGVNSTEKGDLSSESTVSRIRTEHFPLTLESARPSHTSQYLCASSGLAGTPEQFFGPGTRLTVL.

This clone showed up just once. This rearrangement joins TRBV7-6 to TRBJ1-5; D might be TRBD1 (6 bases). With 2 bases removed from V and 0 bases from J, the gap between germline ends came to 14 bases. Looked up from germline, CDR1 is SGHVS and CDR2 is FNYEAQ. The CDR3 has 17 amino acids. The DNA for the CDR3 is TGTGCCAGCAGCTTATACGGGCAGGGGCGTAGCAATCAGCCCCAGCATTTT. Residues: CASSLYGQGRSNQPQHF.

This sequence joins TRBV6-1 and TRBJ2-3; TRBD2 matches 8 bases. Germline CDR1 reads MNHNS; CDR2 reads SASEGT. Germline trimming cut 8 bases from V and 0 bases from J; bases unmatched to any gene: 4. This CDR3 is 14 amino acids long. CDR3 DNA: TGTGCCAGCCAACTAGCGGAGAGCACAGATACGCAGTATTTT. As protein: CASQLAESTDTQYF.

This rearrangement joins TRBV9 to TRBJ2-1; 12 positions match TRBD2. V shed 3 bases, J shed 7 bases, and the junction held 2 bases outside the gene matches. The CDR3 length is 14 residues. Germline V lookup: CDR1 SGDLS, CDR2 YYNGEE. In nucleotides, the CDR3 is TGTGCCAGCAGCGGGGGGACTAGCGGGAATGAGCAGTTCTTC. Translation: CASSGGTSGNEQFF.

CDR3 DNA sequence: TGTGCCAGCAGCCGGGTGACAGGGTCGGCGACTGAAGCTTTCTTT. Its protein is CASSRVTGSATEAFF. The chain employs TRBV5-5 and TRBJ1-1; 7 positions agree with TRBD1. Trimming removed 4 bases from V and 5 bases from J; junction bases left unmatched: 11. Germline V CDR1 and CDR2: SGHKS, YYEKEE (reference sequence). This CDR3 is built from 15 residues.

The rearrangement joins TRBV12-5 to TRBJ2-1, with 8 bases matching TRBD2. CDR1 LGHNT and CDR2 FRNRAP come from the germline V gene. The CDR3 consists of 14 residues. V shed 3 bases and J 6 bases; nucleotides not matched to a gene: 4. The DNA of the CDR3 is TGTGCTAGTGGTTTACGGGGGGGCCTCAATGAGCAGTTCTTC. This gives the protein CASGLRGGLNEQFF.

V usage is TRBV27 and J usage is TRBJ2-7, with a possible D match to TRBD1 (5 bases). The CDR3 contains 16 residues. Germline-derived CDR1 and CDR2 are MNHEY and SMNVEV (reference sequence). Trimming removed 0 bases at V and 6 bases at J, with 18 bases between. This chain's CDR3 is CASSLSLYPGKAEQYF. CDR3 DNA: TGTGCCAGCAGTTTATCTCTATACCCAGGGAAGGCCGAGCAGTACTTC.

V is TRBV15 and J is TRBJ2-3; 9 positions match TRBD2. Germline trimming cut 5 bases from V and 6 bases from J; bases unmatched to any gene: 9. From germline, CDR1 is LNHNV and CDR2 YYDKDF (reference sequence). CDR3 length equals 15 residues. The CDR3 nucleotides read TGTGCCACCAGCGGCCTAGCGGGATTTACGGATACGCAGTATTTT. Residues: CATSGLAGFTDTQYF.

The chain uses TRBV4-2 and TRBJ2-1; D perhaps matches TRBD1 (6 bases). This CDR3 contains 13 residues. V shed 0 bases and J shed 9 bases, with 9 bases lying between them. The germline gives CDR1 LGHNA, CDR2 YNFKEQ. CDR3 sequence: CASSQEGQTEQFF. In DNA form, the CDR3 reads TGTGCCAGCAGCCAAGAAGGACAGACTGAGCAGTTCTTC.

V is TRBV30 and J is TRBJ2-7; 12 bases fit TRBD1. This CDR3 spans 14 amino acids. Germline V gene sequence: CDR1 GTSNPN, CDR2 SVGIG (reference sequence). Losses at the gene ends were 5 bases for V and 6 bases for J; bases not matched to a gene: 8. The CDR3: CAWVSGTGGLEQYF. CDR3 sequence (DNA): TGTGCCTGGGTCTCCGGGACAGGGGGCCTCGAGCAGTACTTC.

The V call is TRBV25-1, the J call TRBJ2-7; possible D gene TRBD2, 5 bases. Germline CDR1 reads MGHDK; CDR2 reads SYGVNS. The V end lost 0 bases, the J end lost 2 bases, and 11 bases lay between the germline ends. The CDR3 is made up of 15 amino acids. The CDR3 loop is CASSEYESGTYEQYF. The CDR3 DNA is TGTGCCAGCAGTGAATATGAAAGCGGCACCTACGAGCAGTACTTC.

The chain carries TRBV7-6 and TRBJ1-2; possible D gene TRBD1, 5 bases. V lost 6 bases to trimming and J lost 8 bases, with 19 bases between them. This CDR3 has 14 residues. The V gene's germline CDR1 is SGHVS and CDR2 FNYEAQ. CDR3 sequence reads: CASRGPGRGEGYTF. The CDR3 bases are TGTGCCAGCAGAGGCCCCGGACGGGGGGAAGGCTACACCTTC.

The chain is built from TRBV19 and TRBJ1-1; 11 bases are a match to TRBD1. The CDR3 runs to 13 residues. Germline V lookup: CDR1 LNHDA, CDR2 SQIVND (reference sequence). Losses at the gene ends were 10 bases for V and 4 bases for J; bases not matched to a gene: 5. The DNA for the CDR3 is TGTGCCACCAGGACAGGGGGCATCACTGAAGCTTTCTTT. This encodes CATRTGGITEAFF.

This sequence joins TRBV9 and TRBJ2-3, with 10 bases fitting TRBD2. The CDR3 runs 16 residues. Germline V gene sequence: CDR1 SGDLS, CDR2 YYNGEE. J gave up 2 bases and V 3 bases, and 6 bases lay outside the gene matches. The CDR3, as DNA: TGTGCCAGCAGCGGATCTAGCGGGGGCCTCACAGATACGCAGTATTTT. This translates into CASSGSSGGLTDTQYF. The whole variable domain, remainder taken from reference TRBV9 and TRBJ2-3, is DSGVTQTPKHLITATGQRVTLRCSPRSGDLSVYWYQQSLDQGLQFLIQYYNGEERAKGNILERFSAQQFPDLHSELNLSSLELGDSALYFCASSGSSGGLTDTQYFGPGTRLTVL.